One sample yielded the 16 T cell receptor beta chains listed below, sequenced in a study of technical replicates of blood from a handful of donors. Repertoires were generated with immunoSEQ multiplex PCR, while TCRdb's copy carries only in-frame clones and drops some. Among about 81,000 clones listed, 95% to 97% were seen once. Sequencing was done on a sample of T cells isolated from PBMCs. These receptors were taken from a human donor in good health.

The gene calls are TRBV11-2 and TRBJ2-7; TRBD2 might be the D (6 bases). CDR3 length: 15 residues. CDR1 is SGHAT, CDR2 FQNNGV, per germline. The germline V and J ends were trimmed by 2 bases and 4 bases, with 15 bases remaining between them. DNA for the CDR3: TGTGCCAGCAGCTTATCAGGGTACGGGGGATACGAGCAGTACTTC. The encoded protein is CASSLSGYGGYEQYF.

The chain recombines TRBV7-3 with TRBJ1-1; no firm D call. Germline V lookup: CDR1 SGHTA, CDR2 FQGTGA. The ends were cut back, 1 base at V and 2 bases at J, with 17 bases in the middle. The CDR3 contains 17 residues. CDR3 in amino acids: CASSLKARQFPNTEAFF. In DNA, the CDR3 is TGTGCCAGCAGCTTAAAGGCCCGACAATTCCCAAACACTGAAGCTTTCTTT.

The V and J genes are TRBV15 and TRBJ2-2; D gene uncertain. The CDR3 has 15 residues. V lost 1 base, J lost 0 bases, and 6 bases lay in between. The germline V gene has CDR1 LNHNV and CDR2 YYDKDF (reference sequence). This CDR3 is CATSRVSTNTGELFF. In nucleotides, the CDR3 is TGTGCCACCAGCAGAGTTTCCACGAACACCGGGGAGCTGTTTTTT.

This clone was seen only once. V and J are TRBV6-6 and TRBJ2-1; 8 nucleotides agree with TRBD2. V lost 7 bases to trimming and J lost 0 bases; unmatched junction nucleotides: 5. The length of the CDR3 is 15 residues. Looked up from germline, CDR1 is MNHNY and CDR2 is SVGAGI (reference sequence). The CDR3, as DNA: TGTGCCAGCAAAACTAGCGGCTACTCCTACAATGAGCAGTTCTTC. It is translated as CASKTSGYSYNEQFF.

The genes are TRBV5-1 and TRBJ1-1; tentative D call: TRBD1 (5 bases). The length of the CDR3 is 16 residues. V was clipped by 0 bases and J by 3 bases, with 15 bases between them. CDR1 and CDR2 (germline): SGHRS, YFSETQ. In DNA, the CDR3 is TGCGCCAGCAGCTTGGAAGGCAGGGTAGAGGACACTGAAGCTTTCTTT. Amino acid sequence: CASSLEGRVEDTEAFF.

V is TRBV29-1 and J is TRBJ2-3, with a tentative D call TRBD2 (6 bases). The CDR3 is 15 amino acids. Germline lookup yields CDR1 SQVTM and CDR2 ANQGSEA. The CDR3 DNA reads TGCTCCTCCCGGGACTCGTCTTCCTTAGCGGATACGCAGTATTTT. Protein product: CSSRDSSSLADTQYF.

In this sample, this clone is medium-sized. The chain has TRBV7-8 and TRBJ2-7; possibly TRBD1 for D (6 bases). CDR1 and CDR2 (germline): SGHVS, FQNEAQ. Trimming stripped 7 bases from V and 5 bases from J, with 18 bases between. The length of the CDR3 is 14 residues. Written as DNA, the CDR3 is TGTGCCAGCACCCCCTCCAGGGGTCTCCACGAGCAGTACTTC. Translated: CASTPSRGLHEQYF.

The genes are TRBV5-4 and TRBJ2-7; TRBD1 matches at 9 bases. This CDR3 contains 15 residues. The junction had 8 bases not matched to a gene; V was cut back by 6 bases and J by 1 base. The V gene's germline CDR1 is SGHNT and CDR2 YYREEE (reference sequence). In DNA form, the CDR3 reads TGTGCCAGCAACGTCAAAGACAGGGGGTCCTACGAGCAGTACTTC. It encodes CASNVKDRGSYEQYF. The variable domain in full, completed from reference TRBV5-4 and TRBJ2-7, reads ETGVTQSPTHLIKTRGQQVTLRCSSQSGHNTVSWYQQALGQGPQFIFQYYREEENGRGNFPPRFSGLQFPNYSSELNVNALELDDSALYLCASNVKDRGSYEQYFGPGTRLTVT.

The genes are TRBV6-5 and TRBJ1-1; D remains ambiguous. Germline V CDR1 and CDR2: MNHEY, SVGAGI. V was cut by 2 bases and J by 2 bases, with 9 bases left in between. The CDR3 runs 14 residues. Here the CDR3 DNA reads TGTGCCAGCAGTTACAGTCGGGGAAACACTGAAGCTTTCTTT. This sequence encodes CASSYSRGNTEAFF.

J is TRBJ2-1 and V is TRBV5-8; perhaps TRBD2 as D (7 bases). The CDR3 spans 15 residues. V was cut by 2 bases and J by 4 bases, with 13 bases left in between. From germline, CDR1 is SGHTS and CDR2 YDEGEE. CDR3 amino acids: CASSLRGGIYNEQFF. The CDR3 coding sequence is TGTGCCAGCAGCTTAAGGGGGGGGATTTACAATGAGCAGTTCTTC. The whole variable domain, filled in from reference TRBV5-8 and TRBJ2-1, reads EAGVTQSPTHLIKTRGQQATLRCSPISGHTSVYWYQQALGLGLQFLLWYDEGEERNRGNFPPRFSGRQFPNYSSELNVNALELEDSALYLCASSLRGGIYNEQFFGPGTRLTVL.

The rearrangement links TRBV28 to TRBJ1-5; possibly TRBD1 for D (5 bases). Deletions cut 2 bases from V and 0 bases from J, with 8 bases between. CDR1 is MDHEN, CDR2 SYDVKM, per germline. The CDR3 runs 15 residues. The CDR3 region has the DNA TGTGCCAGCAGTTTACCGACAGTTAGCAATCAGCCCCAGCATTTT. It is translated as CASSLPTVSNQPQHF. Combining the CDR3 with reference TRBV28 and TRBJ1-5 gives the whole variable domain DVKVTQSSRYLVKRTGEKVFLECVQDMDHENMFWYRQDPGLGLRLIYFSYDVKMKEKGDIPEGYSVSREKKERFSLILESASTNQTSMYLCASSLPTVSNQPQHFGDGTRLSIL.

This clone is a singleton in its sample. The chain uses TRBV5-4 and TRBJ1-1; a weak D match, TRBD1 (5 bases). Trimming removed 0 bases at V and 4 bases at J, with 7 bases between. Germline V gene lookup returns CDR1 SGHNT and CDR2 YYREEE (reference sequence). The CDR3 is made up of 13 amino acids. The CDR3 region is CASSLEGATEAFF. The CDR3 nucleotides are TGTGCCAGCAGCTTGGAAGGGGCCACTGAAGCTTTCTTT.

This chain joins TRBV29-1 and TRBJ1-4; 11 nucleotides line up with TRBD1. The CDR3 has 15 amino acids. V shed 6 bases and J 4 bases; nucleotides not matched to a gene: 7. Germline assignment: CDR1 SQVTM and CDR2 ANQGSEA. The CDR3: CSVTGQGALNEKLFF. CDR3 nucleotide sequence: TGCAGCGTGACCGGACAGGGGGCCCTTAATGAAAAACTGTTTTTT.

J is TRBJ1-2 and V is TRBV5-1, with 8 bases that match TRBD1. Trimming removed 4 bases from V and 0 bases from J; junction bases left unmatched: 2. This CDR3 is built from 14 residues. CDR1 is SGHRS, CDR2 YFSETQ, per germline. This CDR3 reads CASSGGQANYGYTF. The CDR3 region has the DNA TGCGCCAGCAGCGGGGGACAGGCTAACTATGGCTACACCTTC.

This sequence joins TRBV28 and TRBJ1-5; possibly TRBD1 for D (6 bases). The V end lost 7 bases, the J end lost 4 bases, and 23 bases lay between the germline ends. Germline V gene data show CDR1 as MDHEN and CDR2 as SYDVKM. The CDR3 length is 17 residues. For the CDR3, the DNA is TGTGCCAGCACCCCTTGGAGTGGCAGGGGTGGGAATCAGCCCCAGCATTTT. Protein product: CASTPWSGRGGNQPQHF.

The V gene is TRBV28, the J gene TRBJ1-1; D possibly corresponds to TRBD1 (6 bases). This CDR3 has 19 residues. Germline-derived CDR1 and CDR2 are MDHEN and SYDVKM. Trimming stripped 5 bases from V and 1 base from J, with 26 bases between. DNA of the CDR3: TGTGCCAGCAGTCCCCTCCTCCGTCTAGTGGGACAAGGGAACACTGAAGCTTTCTTT. This encodes CASSPLLRLVGQGNTEAFF. The variable domain in full, completed from reference TRBV28 and TRBJ1-1, reads DVKVTQSSRYLVKRTGEKVFLECVQDMDHENMFWYRQDPGLGLRLIYFSYDVKMKEKGDIPEGYSVSREKKERFSLILESASTNQTSMYLCASSPLLRLVGQGNTEAFFGQGTRLTVV.